This passage covers 26 T cell receptor beta chains from one sample sequenced in a study of T-cell reconstitution after alpha-beta-depleted transplantation in children. Unique molecular identifiers were built into the TCRbeta library. TCRdb recomputed calls from the PCR reads with MiXCR, one row per CDR3 protein. The sample includes some 600,000 distinct CDR3 sequences, over 10% of them seen just once. The sample in question was PBMCs, mostly from graft donor cells, obtained 360 days after TCRalphabeta/CD19-depleted stem cell transplant. The receptors here all came from a male patient younger than 18 who had a stem cell transplant for acute myeloid leukemia, so the T cells may come from the graft donor.

The chain links TRBV5-6 to TRBJ2-1; 7 nucleotides match TRBD2. The CDR3 runs to 13 residues. J was trimmed by 10 bases and V by 1 base; bases with no gene match: 5. The V gene's germline CDR1 is SGHDT and CDR2 YYEEEE. The CDR3 DNA follows: TGTGCCAGCAGCTTGTATGCGGGAGACGAGCAGTTCTTC. Its translation: CASSLYAGDEQFF.

The chain joins TRBV29-1 to TRBJ2-7; 9 bases match TRBD1. CDR3 size: 16 residues. Trimming removed 5 bases from V and 7 bases from J; junction bases left unmatched: 18. Germline CDR1 and CDR2: SQVTM and ANQGSEA. The CDR3 DNA reads TGCAGCGTTAGGAGTCAGGCCGGGACAGGGACCCAGGAGCAGTACTTC. It encodes CSVRSQAGTGTQEQYF.

The CDR3 is CASTALAGVIGETQYF. CDR3 DNA: TGTGCCAGCACCGCACTAGCGGGAGTAATAGGAGAGACCCAGTACTTC. This chain joins TRBV6-1 and TRBJ2-5, with 11 bases that match TRBD2. The CDR3 is 16 residues long. Germline V lookup: CDR1 MNHNS, CDR2 SASEGT. Trimming took 7 bases from V and 4 from J; bases not matched to a gene: 11.

In its sample, this clonotype was seen many times. The chain is built from TRBV4-3 and TRBJ2-4; perhaps TRBD1 as D (5 bases). V was shortened by 5 bases and J by 0 bases, with 11 bases between the two germline ends. This CDR3 spans 15 amino acids. Germline CDR1 reads LGHNA; CDR2 reads YSLEER. As DNA, the CDR3 is TGCGCCAGCAGCTCTAGACAGCTAGCCAAAAACATTCAGTACTTC. This encodes CASSSRQLAKNIQYF.

The J gene is TRBJ2-7, the V gene TRBV20-1; TRBD2 is a possible D gene (5 bases). The CDR3 has 14 residues. The V end was cut by 3 bases, the J end by 2 bases, with 14 bases between. Looked up from germline, CDR1 is DFQATT and CDR2 is SNEGSKA (reference sequence). The CDR3 DNA reads as TGCAGTGCTAGTCACAACCGAGCGGCCTACGAGCAGTACTTC. Its protein product is CSASHNRAAYEQYF.

This clonotype occurred a few times. The chain recombines TRBV11-2 with TRBJ2-3; D ambiguous. Germline-derived CDR1 and CDR2 are SGHAT and FQNNGV. This CDR3 has 18 residues. The V end lost 1 base, the J end lost 2 bases, and 19 bases lay between the germline ends. CDR3 sequence reads: CASSLVPNRGIPTDTQYF. As DNA, the CDR3 is TGTGCCAGCAGCTTAGTACCCAATCGAGGCATACCCACAGATACGCAGTATTTT.

This clonotype was observed at least ten times. V is TRBV6-2 or TRBV6-3 and J is TRBJ2-4; 7 bases are shared with TRBD2. This CDR3 is 17 amino acids long. Germline loops: CDR1 MNHEY, CDR2 SVGEGT. V lost 5 bases to trimming and J lost 1 base; unmatched junction nucleotides: 11. The CDR3 bases are TGTGCCAGCAGTCCCTTCGGGGGAGGGCTCGCCAAAAACATTCAGTACTTC. Translated, it gives CASSPFGGGLAKNIQYF.

The sample holds a few counts of this clonotype. The chain carries TRBV4-3 and TRBJ2-7; D not certain. Trimming took off 0 bases at V and 6 bases at J, with 12 bases between the two ends. The CDR3 runs to 14 residues. Germline CDR1 LGHNA, CDR2 YSLEER. For the CDR3, the DNA is TGCGCCAGCAGCCAAGAATGGCAATTTGGCGAGCAGTACTTC. Residues: CASSQEWQFGEQYF.

This chain uses TRBV19 with TRBJ2-5; D gene ambiguous. CDR1 is LNHDA, CDR2 SQIVND, per germline (reference sequence). This CDR3 comprises 13 residues. V was clipped by 1 base and J by 2 bases, with 5 bases between them. CDR3 coding DNA: TGTGCCAGTAGTATAGGACTGCAAGAGACCCAGTACTTC. As protein: CASSIGLQETQYF.

This clonotype was observed at least ten times. The rearrangement joins TRBV28 to TRBJ2-1; 9 bases map to TRBD2. This CDR3 is built from 15 residues. With V trimmed by 4 bases and J by 4 bases, 5 bases remained unmatched. CDR1 MDHEN and CDR2 SYDVKM come from the germline V gene. CDR3 nucleotides: TGTGCCAGCAGTTCACCTAGCGGGATGTACAATGAGCAGTTCTTC. This translates into CASSSPSGMYNEQFF.

In this sample, this clonotype turned up a few times. This chain joins TRBV11-2 and TRBJ2-7; D perhaps matches TRBD2 (6 bases). The CDR3 loop spans 17 amino acids. Between the trimmed V and J ends, which lost 0 bases and 6 bases, there was a span of 21 bases. Germline assignment: CDR1 SGHAT and CDR2 FQNNGV. The CDR3, as DNA: TGTGCCAGCAGCTTAGAGCCGGCCAGGGAGGCGAAAGCCGAGCAGTACTTC. It encodes CASSLEPAREAKAEQYF.

There are many counts of this clonotype. The J gene is TRBJ2-1, the V gene TRBV24-1; D remains ambiguous. The germline V gene has CDR1 KGHDR and CDR2 SFDVKD. This CDR3 region has 13 residues. Trimming cost V 5 bases and J 2 bases, with 6 bases left between them. In nucleotides, the CDR3 is TGTGCCACCAGTGCAACTCCCTACAATGAGCAGTTCTTC. Translating gives CATSATPYNEQFF.

The chain links TRBV6-2 or TRBV6-3 to TRBJ2-7; D is possibly TRBD1 or TRBD2 (5 bases each). This CDR3 is built from 14 residues. Germline V gene lookup returns CDR1 MNHEY and CDR2 SVGEGT. V was clipped by 2 bases and J by 2 bases, with 10 bases between them. The CDR3 coding sequence is TGTGCCAGCAGTTACGTGGGACCCCCCTACGAGCAGTACTTC. Its protein product is CASSYVGPPYEQYF.

This clonotype was seen only once. V usage is TRBV28 and J usage is TRBJ1-5, with 8 bases fitting TRBD1. J lost 6 bases, V lost 4 bases, and 5 bases had no gene match. The CDR3 runs to 14 residues. Germline V gene lookup returns CDR1 MDHEN and CDR2 SYDVKM. CDR3 sequence (DNA): TGTGCCAGCAGTTGGACAGGGCGGACTCAGCCCCAGCATTTT. Residues: CASSWTGRTQPQHF.

The chain joins TRBV12-3 or TRBV12-4 to TRBJ2-1; TRBD2 agrees at 10 bases. Unmatched junction bases numbered 15, after V lost 8 bases and J lost 5 bases. This CDR3 is built from 17 residues. CDR3 sequence (DNA): TGTGCCAGCGGGGGGCCGGAAGCGGGAGGGCCACACAATGAGCAGTTCTTC. Its translation is CASGGPEAGGPHNEQFF.

This clonotype came up many times. This chain connects TRBV24-1 to TRBJ2-2; 7 bases fit TRBD1. V lost 4 bases to trimming and J lost 7 bases; unmatched junction nucleotides: 14. Germline V gene sequence: CDR1 KGHDR, CDR2 SFDVKD. The CDR3 sequence is 17 residues long. The CDR3 loop is CATSDPDRTGDGGELFF. The CDR3 coding sequence is TGTGCCACCAGTGACCCTGACCGGACAGGCGACGGCGGGGAGCTGTTTTTT.

A few counts support this clonotype. The chain recombines TRBV12-3 or TRBV12-4 with TRBJ2-7; 10 bases line up with TRBD1. This CDR3 comprises 22 residues. V lost 3 bases to trimming and J lost 3 bases; unmatched junction nucleotides: 26. CDR3 protein: CASSFPGTGVSEGIELFYEQYF. CDR3 nucleotide sequence: TGTGCCAGCAGTTTTCCCGGGACAGGGGTTTCAGAGGGGATTGAATTGTTCTACGAGCAGTACTTC.

This clonotype has more than one count but fewer than ten. The chain has TRBV30 and TRBJ2-7; 9 bases line up with TRBD1. Germline V lookup: CDR1 GTSNPN, CDR2 SVGIG (reference sequence). The CDR3 contains 14 residues. Trimming took 5 bases from V and 3 from J; bases not matched to a gene: 8. This CDR3 is CAWSTGTGNYEQYF. As DNA, the CDR3 is TGTGCCTGGTCGACCGGGACAGGGAACTACGAGCAGTACTTC.

The V and J genes are TRBV29-1 and TRBJ2-1; 12 nucleotides line up with TRBD2. V shed 6 bases, J shed 0 bases, and the junction held 12 bases outside the gene matches. CDR3 length equals 18 residues. Germline assignment: CDR1 SQVTM and CDR2 ANQGSEA. In DNA, the CDR3 is TGCAGCGTCTTTGGACTAGCGGGACGAGAGAGCTCCTACAATGAGCAGTTCTTC. Residues: CSVFGLAGRESSYNEQFF.

This clonotype occurred a few times. This chain connects TRBV5-1 to TRBJ2-7, with 7 bases matching TRBD1. Trimming cost V 5 bases and J 2 bases; bases outside gene matches: 10. Germline CDR1 SGHRS, CDR2 YFSETQ. CDR3 length equals 15 residues. Here the CDR3 DNA reads TGCGCCAGCAGTACAGGACAGGCGGTCACCTACGAGCAGTACTTC. Its protein is CASSTGQAVTYEQYF.

The J gene is TRBJ2-7, the V gene TRBV4-3, with a tentative D call TRBD2 (6 bases). The V and J ends lost 3 bases and 2 bases respectively, with 20 bases between them. The CDR3 consists of 17 residues. Germline lookup yields CDR1 LGHNA and CDR2 YSLEER. Here the CDR3 DNA reads TGCGCCAGCAGCCATGAACTCCCGCGGGACGGGACCTACGAGCAGTACTTC. This gives the protein CASSHELPRDGTYEQYF.

This clonotype occurred a few times. The CDR3 nucleotides read TGTGCCAGCAGCCGACAGTCCCGGGACTCCATATACAATGAGCAGTTCTTC. The encoded protein is CASSRQSRDSIYNEQFF. This chain links TRBV6-1 with TRBJ2-1; the D gene is possibly TRBD2 (6 bases). Trimming pared 6 bases from V and 4 bases from J, leaving 22 bases between. The length of the CDR3 is 17 residues. From germline, CDR1 is MNHNS and CDR2 SASEGT.

A word on this clonotype: Since no conserved phenylalanine or tryptophan closes the CDR3, a read error is the likely cause. The rearrangement joins TRBV9 to TRBJ1-3; D is unresolved. Germline assignment: CDR1 SGDLS and CDR2 YYNGEE. The V and J ends lost 7 bases and 2 bases respectively, with 13 bases between them. The CDR3 length is 14 residues. DNA for the CDR3: TGTGCCAGCGCGGAACAGTCCGCTGGAAACACCATATATTAT. Translating it yields CASAEQSAGNTIYY.

This clonotype was seen many times. The V and J genes are TRBV29-1 and TRBJ2-1; TRBD2 matches 7 bases. Germline V gene data show CDR1 as SQVTM and CDR2 as ANQGSEA. J was trimmed by 3 bases and V by 7 bases; bases with no gene match: 3. This CDR3 spans 12 amino acids. CDR3 nucleotide sequence: TGCAGCGCGGGACTACGCTACAATGAGCAGTTCTTC. Translated: CSAGLRYNEQFF.

The rearrangement uses TRBV6-5 and TRBJ1-1; D not certain. Germline-derived CDR1 and CDR2 are MNHEY and SVGAGI. V lost 4 bases and J lost 8, with 14 bases in between. This CDR3 spans 13 amino acids. CDR3 protein: CASSFFLEQEAFF. In DNA form, the CDR3 reads TGTGCCAGCAGTTTTTTCCTTGAGCAGGAAGCTTTCTTT.

V is TRBV20-1 and J is TRBJ1-1; possibly TRBD1 for D (6 bases). Germline values: CDR1 DFQATT, CDR2 SNEGSKA (reference sequence). The CDR3 runs 12 residues. V was pared by 3 bases and J by 6 bases, with 11 bases between. This chain's CDR3 is CSASSRGAEAFF. In DNA, the CDR3 is TGCAGTGCTAGTAGCAGGGGCGCTGAAGCTTTCTTT.